A single T cell receptor beta chain is shown here with its context. The antigen is unknown. TCRdb analysed the PCR reads with MiXCR anew, one entry per CDR3 protein. This sample yields hundreds of thousands of distinct CDR3 sequences, of which about 23% are seen a single time; about 0.73% belongs to the top ten. CD8+CD4-CCR7+CD45RA+ sorting gave the naive CD8 T cells. The sample is drawn from a study of molecular identifiers for immune sequencing clone quantification. About the research overall: Replicates partitioned RNA from approximately 20,000 or 100,000 naive CD8 cells into five parts, sequencing four.

The ends lost 2 bases at V and 7 bases at J; junction bases unmatched: 2. The CDR3 has 13 residues. CDR1 is MNHEY, CDR2 SVGEGT, per germline. Findings and caveats of the study: Jurkat TCR RNA from one cell was spiked into about a million naive cells, and it was reportedly detectable there. More than 97% of effector molecules, versus under 1% of naive-cell molecules, belonged to clones above 20 RNA copies.

This receptor was taken from a human donor in good health. Some libraries in this study had Jurkat cell RNA spiked in. J is TRBJ1-5 and V is TRBV6-2 or TRBV6-3; 7 bases align to TRBD1. Sample: naive CD8+ T cells from blood, with Jurkat cell RNA spiked in. Subset given: FACS-sorted CD8+CD4-CCR7+CD45RA+ naive T cells. CDR3 protein: CASSYQGDQPQHF. CDR3 DNA sequence: TGTGCCAGCAGTTACCAGGGGGACCAGCCCCAGCATTTT.